A single TCR beta chain is shown here with its context. What it binds is not known. This specimen belongs to a study of CD8+ T cells in alopecia areata. This CDR3 comprises 15 residues. CDR1 SGDLS and CDR2 YYNGEE come from the germline V gene. The J segment lost 5 bases and the V segment lost 3 bases, leaving 7 bases of the junction unmatched. Study-wide results and caveats: Whereas mice showed it more clearly, TCR sharing across patients was murkier, possibly because of HLA. Elevated clonality characterized lesional scalp relative to normal scalp, particularly in alopecia totalis/universalis.

The sequencing template was cDNA reverse transcribed from extracted RNA. The protocol was immunoSEQ multiplex PCR, while the TCRdb copy is restricted to in-frame clones and leaves out a portion. Counted here are around 140,000 clones, around 60% occurring once; the ten biggest clones make up roughly 6.7%. Punch biopsies of lesional scalp, plus peripheral blood, were taken from alopecia areata patients. Starting from PBMCs, sorting isolated CD4+ and CD8+ T cells. The gene calls are TRBV9 and TRBJ1-2; 10 bases are a match to TRBD1. The sample was CD4+ T cells sorted from blood, taken at week 0. This TCR was sampled from a human donor with alopecia areata. DNA for the CDR3: TGTGCCAGCAGCGCTCACTGGACAGGGGGGTATGGCTACACCTTC. It specifies CASSAHWTGGYGYTF.